This T cell receptor (beta chain) was recorded in a study of blood T cells in healthy people across ages. Investigators took about 10 milliliters of peripheral blood from every donor. Per-sample PBMC isolation yielded at least 7 million cells. CDR1 SNHLY and CDR2 FYNNEI come from the germline V gene. V was trimmed by 8 bases and J by 8 bases, leaving 12 bases between them. The CDR3 spans 12 residues. Then a second PCR, running about 6 to 11 cycles, was carried out with a sample-barcoded 5' primer and a J-beta primer mix. TCRdb called the 5' RACE reads again in MiXCR, with one record for every CDR3 protein. Counted here are 1.5 million to 1.8 million distinct CDR3 sequences, about 42% occurring once; the ten biggest clones make up about 4.1%.

Material: blood. This clonotype originated in a woman aged 18-29 years in good health. The genes are TRBV2 and TRBJ1-4; perhaps TRBD1 as D (5 bases). The CDR3, as DNA: TGTGCCAGCGGCCGGACAAGCGAAAAACTGTTTTTT. Protein: CASGRTSEKLFF.